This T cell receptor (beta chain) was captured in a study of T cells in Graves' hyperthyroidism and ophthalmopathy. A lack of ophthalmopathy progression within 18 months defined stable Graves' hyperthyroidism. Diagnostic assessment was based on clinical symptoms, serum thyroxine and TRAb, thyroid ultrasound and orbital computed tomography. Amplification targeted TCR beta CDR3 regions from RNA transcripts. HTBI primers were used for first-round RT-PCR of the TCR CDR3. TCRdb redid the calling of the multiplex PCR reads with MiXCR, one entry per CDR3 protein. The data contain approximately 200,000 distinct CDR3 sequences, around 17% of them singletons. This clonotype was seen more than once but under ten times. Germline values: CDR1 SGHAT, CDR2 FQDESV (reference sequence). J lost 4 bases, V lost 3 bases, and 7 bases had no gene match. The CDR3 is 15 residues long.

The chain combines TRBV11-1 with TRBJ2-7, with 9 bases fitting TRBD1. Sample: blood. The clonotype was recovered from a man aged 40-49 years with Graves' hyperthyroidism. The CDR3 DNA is TGTGCCAGCAGCTTTCCGGGACAGGGCGTTTACGAGCAGTACTTC. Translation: CASSFPGQGVYEQYF.